The 6 T cell receptor beta chains listed next were all sequenced from one sample in a study of shared clonotypes between healthy human individuals. Naive CD8 cells were CD45RO-negative, positively selected for CCR7, excluding terminally differentiated effector memory CD45RA+ cells. Sequencing was performed with immunoSEQ multiplex PCR; in TCRdb, only in-frame clones are kept and a portion is missing. The profile covers millions of clones, with about 92% appearing a single time and more than 1.5% taken by the ten largest. The sample consisted of naive CD8+ T cells from PBMCs. All receptors come from a man aged 18 to 29 in good health. Some clones in this sample may be carry-over from other donors' samples.

V is TRBV29-1 and J is TRBJ2-7; 8 positions match TRBD1. Germline V gene lookup returns CDR1 SQVTM and CDR2 ANQGSEA. V was pared by 6 bases and J by 2 bases, with 3 bases of the junction left unmatched. The length of the CDR3 is 12 residues. The CDR3 nucleotides read TGCAGCGTGCAGGGGGCTACCTACGAGCAGTACTTC. Its translation: CSVQGATYEQYF.

The chain links TRBV6-5 to TRBJ2-3; D might be TRBD1 (5 bases). This CDR3 spans 14 amino acids. With 5 bases removed from V and 4 bases from J, the gap between germline ends came to 13 bases. In germline, CDR1 is MNHEY, CDR2 SVGAGI. CDR3 DNA: TGTGCCAGCAGTCCGACAGCGCCATCAGATACGCAGTATTTT. It translates to CASSPTAPSDTQYF.

The chain recombines TRBV28 with TRBJ1-5; D is ambiguous. V shed 6 bases and J shed 4 bases, with 13 bases lying between them. CDR1 is MDHEN, CDR2 SYDVKM, per germline. The CDR3 totals 14 residues. The CDR3 DNA sequence: TGTGCCAGCAGCCAAATTGACACGAATCAGCCCCAGCATTTT. It is translated as CASSQIDTNQPQHF.

The chain uses TRBV7-9 and TRBJ2-1, with 8 bases that match TRBD1. This CDR3 is 14 amino acids long. Unmatched junction bases numbered 10, after V lost 5 bases and J lost 10 bases. CDR1 SEHNR and CDR2 FQNEAQ come from the germline V gene (reference sequence). CDR3 protein: CASSTPGGIREQFF. CDR3 nucleotide sequence: TGTGCCAGCAGCACCCCAGGGGGCATCAGGGAGCAGTTCTTC.

The chain combines TRBV6-5 with TRBJ2-7, with D possibly TRBD1 on 6 matching bases. V was pared by 2 bases and J by 2 bases, with 13 bases between. This CDR3 has 15 amino acids. Germline values: CDR1 MNHEY, CDR2 SVGAGI. CDR3 coding DNA: TGTGCCAGCAGTTACCCGACAGGATCAACCTACGAGCAGTACTTC. It translates to CASSYPTGSTYEQYF.

The chain is built from TRBV19 and TRBJ1-1; possible D gene TRBD1, 5 bases. The V end was cut by 7 bases, the J end by 0 bases, with 18 bases between. Germline CDR1 and CDR2: LNHDA and SQIVND (reference sequence). The CDR3 covers 16 residues. For the CDR3, the DNA is TGTGCCAGTACTTCTCAGGGACGGAACATGAACACTGAAGCTTTCTTT. The encoded protein is CASTSQGRNMNTEAFF.